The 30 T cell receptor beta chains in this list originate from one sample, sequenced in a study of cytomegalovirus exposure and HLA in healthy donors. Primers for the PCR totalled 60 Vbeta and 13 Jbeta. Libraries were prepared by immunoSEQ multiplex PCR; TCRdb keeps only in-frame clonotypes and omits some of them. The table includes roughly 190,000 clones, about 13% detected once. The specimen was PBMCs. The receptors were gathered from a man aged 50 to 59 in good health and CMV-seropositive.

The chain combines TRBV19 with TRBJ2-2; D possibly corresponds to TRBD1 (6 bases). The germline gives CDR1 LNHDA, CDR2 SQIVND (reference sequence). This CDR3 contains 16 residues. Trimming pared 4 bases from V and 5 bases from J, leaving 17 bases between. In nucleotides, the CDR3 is TGTGCCAGTAGTAACTCTCCCCGGACAGTTACCGGGGAGCTGTTTTTT. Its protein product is CASSNSPRTVTGELFF.

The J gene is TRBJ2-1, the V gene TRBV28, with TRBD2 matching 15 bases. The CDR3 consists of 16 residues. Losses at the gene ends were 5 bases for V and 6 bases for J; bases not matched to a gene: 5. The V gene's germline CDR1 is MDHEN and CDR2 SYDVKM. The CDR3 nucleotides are TGTGCCAGCAGTCCACTGGGACTAGCGGGGGGCAATGAGCAGTTCTTC. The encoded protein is CASSPLGLAGGNEQFF.

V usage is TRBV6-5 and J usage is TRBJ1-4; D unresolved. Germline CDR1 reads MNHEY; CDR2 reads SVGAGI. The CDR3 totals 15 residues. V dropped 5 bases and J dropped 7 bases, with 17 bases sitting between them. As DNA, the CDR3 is TGTGCCAGCAGTGGCCATGGGCCTGCTCGTGAAAAACTGTTTTTT. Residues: CASSGHGPAREKLFF.

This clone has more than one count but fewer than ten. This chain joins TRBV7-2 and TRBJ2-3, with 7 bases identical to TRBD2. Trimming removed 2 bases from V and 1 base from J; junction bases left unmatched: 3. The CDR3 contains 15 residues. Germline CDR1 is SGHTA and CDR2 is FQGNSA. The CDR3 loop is CASSLPTSGTDTQYF. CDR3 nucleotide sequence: TGTGCCAGCAGCTTACCAACTAGCGGCACAGATACGCAGTATTTT.

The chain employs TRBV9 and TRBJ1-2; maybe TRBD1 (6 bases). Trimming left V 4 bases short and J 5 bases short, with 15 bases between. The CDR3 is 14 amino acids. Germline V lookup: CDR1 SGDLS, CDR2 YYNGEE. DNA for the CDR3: TGTGCCAGCAGCCCTACGCGGGGGGCTTATGGCTACACCTTC. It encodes CASSPTRGAYGYTF.

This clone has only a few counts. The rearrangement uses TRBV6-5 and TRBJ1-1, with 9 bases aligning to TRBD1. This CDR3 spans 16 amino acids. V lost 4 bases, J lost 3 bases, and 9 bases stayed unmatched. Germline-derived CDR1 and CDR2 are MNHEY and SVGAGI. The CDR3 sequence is CASSSSRTGAYTEAFF. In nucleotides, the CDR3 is TGTGCCAGCAGTTCTTCACGGACAGGGGCTTACACTGAAGCTTTCTTT.

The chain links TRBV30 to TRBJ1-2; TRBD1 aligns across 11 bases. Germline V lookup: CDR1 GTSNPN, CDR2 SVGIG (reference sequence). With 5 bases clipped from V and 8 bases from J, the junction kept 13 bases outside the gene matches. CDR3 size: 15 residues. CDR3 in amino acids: CAWFEIGTGGRGYTF. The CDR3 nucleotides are TGTGCCTGGTTCGAAATCGGGACAGGGGGTCGGGGCTACACCTTC.

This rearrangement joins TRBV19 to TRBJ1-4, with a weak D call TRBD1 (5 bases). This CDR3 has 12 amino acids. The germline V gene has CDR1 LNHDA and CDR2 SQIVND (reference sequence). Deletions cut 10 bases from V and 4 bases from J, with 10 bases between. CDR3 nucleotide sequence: TGTGCCACCAACAGGCGTAATGAAAAACTGTTTTTT. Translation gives CATNRRNEKLFF.

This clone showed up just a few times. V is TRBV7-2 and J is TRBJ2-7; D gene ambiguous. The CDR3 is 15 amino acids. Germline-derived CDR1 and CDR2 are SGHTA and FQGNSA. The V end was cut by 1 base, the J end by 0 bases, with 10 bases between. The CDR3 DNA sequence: TGTGCCAGCAGCTTAGGCAGGTCCAGCTCCTACGAGCAGTACGTC. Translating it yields CASSLGRSSSYEQYV.

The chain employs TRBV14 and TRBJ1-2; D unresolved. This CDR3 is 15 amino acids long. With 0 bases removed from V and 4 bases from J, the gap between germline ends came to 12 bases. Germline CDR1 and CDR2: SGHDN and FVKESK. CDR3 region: CASSQDRQTVYGYTF. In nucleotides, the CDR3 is TGTGCCAGCAGCCAAGATAGGCAGACTGTCTATGGCTACACCTTC. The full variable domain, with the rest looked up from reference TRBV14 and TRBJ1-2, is EAGVTQFPSHSVIEKGQTVTLRCDPISGHDNLYWYRRVMGKEIKFLLHFVKESKQDESGMPNNRFLAERTGGTYSTLKVQPAELEDSGVYFCASSQDRQTVYGYTFGSGTRLTVV.

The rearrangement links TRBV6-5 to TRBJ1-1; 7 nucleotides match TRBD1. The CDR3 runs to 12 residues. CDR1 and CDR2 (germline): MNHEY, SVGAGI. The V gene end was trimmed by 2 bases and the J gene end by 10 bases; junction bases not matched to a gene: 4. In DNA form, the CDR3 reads TGTGCCAGCAGTTACCGACAGGGAGTAGCTTTCTTT. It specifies CASSYRQGVAFF.

The CDR3: CASSLWTGGGRDTEAFF. In nucleotides, the CDR3 is TGTGCCAGCAGCTTGTGGACAGGGGGAGGTAGGGACACTGAAGCTTTCTTT. V and J are TRBV5-5 and TRBJ1-1; 10 positions agree with TRBD1. The V segment lost 1 base and the J segment 3 bases; nucleotides outside the gene matches: 9. The CDR3 consists of 17 residues. Germline V CDR1 and CDR2: SGHKS, YYEKEE (reference sequence).

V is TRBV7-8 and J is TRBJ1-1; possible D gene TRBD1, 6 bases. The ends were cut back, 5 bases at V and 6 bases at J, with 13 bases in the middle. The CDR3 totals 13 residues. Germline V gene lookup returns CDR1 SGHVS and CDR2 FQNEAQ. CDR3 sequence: CASSAQTGSEAFF. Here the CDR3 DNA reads TGTGCCAGCAGCGCCCAGACAGGTTCTGAAGCTTTCTTT.

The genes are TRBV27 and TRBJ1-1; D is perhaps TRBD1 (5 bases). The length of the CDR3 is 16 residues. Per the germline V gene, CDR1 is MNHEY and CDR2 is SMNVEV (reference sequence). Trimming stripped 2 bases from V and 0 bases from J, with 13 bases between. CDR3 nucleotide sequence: TGTGCCAGCAGTTTAACCCAGGGACTTATGAACACTGAAGCTTTCTTT. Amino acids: CASSLTQGLMNTEAFF.

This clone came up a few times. DNA of the CDR3: TGTGCCAGCAGGCGCGGGGGGGCCCAGACAGATACGCAGTATTTT. The encoded protein is CASRRGGAQTDTQYF. The rearrangement joins TRBV6-6 to TRBJ2-3; 9 nucleotides line up with TRBD2. Germline-derived CDR1 and CDR2 are MNHNY and SVGAGI (reference sequence). The CDR3 is 15 residues long. Unmatched junction bases numbered 7, after V lost 6 bases and J lost 3 bases.

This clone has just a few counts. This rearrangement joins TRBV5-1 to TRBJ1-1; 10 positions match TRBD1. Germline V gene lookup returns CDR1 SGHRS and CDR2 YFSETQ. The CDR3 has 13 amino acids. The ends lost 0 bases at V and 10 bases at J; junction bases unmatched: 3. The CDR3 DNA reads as TGCGCCAGCAGCTTGGGACAGGGGGCCGGAGCTTTCTTT. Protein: CASSLGQGAGAFF. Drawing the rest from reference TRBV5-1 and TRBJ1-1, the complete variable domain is KAGVTQTPRYLIKTRGQQVTLSCSPISGHRSVSWYQQTPGQGLQFLFEYFSETQRNKGNFPGRFSGRQFSNSRSEMNVSTLELGDSALYLCASSLGQGAGAFFGQGTRLTVV.

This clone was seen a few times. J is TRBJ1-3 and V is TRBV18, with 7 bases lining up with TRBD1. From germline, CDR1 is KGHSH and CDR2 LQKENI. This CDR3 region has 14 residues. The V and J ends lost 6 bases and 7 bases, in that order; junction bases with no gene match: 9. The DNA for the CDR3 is TGTGCCAGCTCTCCCGACAGGGCAAGTAACACCATATATTTT. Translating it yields CASSPDRASNTIYF.

The CDR3 here is CASSLQGTETQYF. In nucleotides, the CDR3 is TGTGCCAGCAGCTTACAGGGTACGGAGACCCAGTACTTC. The chain has TRBV5-4 and TRBJ2-5; perhaps TRBD1 as D (6 bases). V was trimmed by 2 bases and J by 5 bases, leaving 10 bases between them. Germline V CDR1 and CDR2: SGHNT, YYREEE (reference sequence). The CDR3 covers 13 residues.

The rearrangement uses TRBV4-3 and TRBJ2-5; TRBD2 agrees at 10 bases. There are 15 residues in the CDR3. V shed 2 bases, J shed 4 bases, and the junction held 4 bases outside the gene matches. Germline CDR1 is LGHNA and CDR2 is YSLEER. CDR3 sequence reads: CASSQLAGDTETQYF. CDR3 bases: TGCGCCAGCAGCCAACTAGCGGGGGATACAGAGACCCAGTACTTC.

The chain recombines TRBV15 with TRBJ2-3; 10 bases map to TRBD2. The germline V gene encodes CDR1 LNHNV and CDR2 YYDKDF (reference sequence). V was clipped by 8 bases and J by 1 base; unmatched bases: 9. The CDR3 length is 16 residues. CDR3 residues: CATLAGGYTGTDTQYF. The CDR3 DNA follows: TGTGCCACCTTAGCGGGGGGCTACACTGGCACAGATACGCAGTATTTT.

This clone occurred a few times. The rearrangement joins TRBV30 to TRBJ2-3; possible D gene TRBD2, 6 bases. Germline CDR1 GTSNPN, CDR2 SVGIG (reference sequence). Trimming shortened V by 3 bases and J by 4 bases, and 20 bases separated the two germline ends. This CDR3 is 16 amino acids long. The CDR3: CAWRGLPGTVADTQYF. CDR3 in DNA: TGTGCCTGGAGGGGACTCCCCGGGACTGTAGCAGATACGCAGTATTTT.

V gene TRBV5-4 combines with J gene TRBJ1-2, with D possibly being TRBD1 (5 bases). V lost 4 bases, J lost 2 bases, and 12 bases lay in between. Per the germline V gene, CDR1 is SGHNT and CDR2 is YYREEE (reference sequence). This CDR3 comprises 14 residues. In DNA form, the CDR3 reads TGTGCCAGCAGCGTCCCGGGACTCAACTATGGCTACACCTTC. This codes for CASSVPGLNYGYTF.

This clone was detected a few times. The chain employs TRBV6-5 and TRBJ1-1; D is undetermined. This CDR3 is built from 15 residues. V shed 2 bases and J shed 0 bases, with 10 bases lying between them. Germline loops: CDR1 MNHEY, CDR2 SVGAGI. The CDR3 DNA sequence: TGTGCCAGCAGTTACCTTCCAGGCATGAACACTGAAGCTTTCTTT. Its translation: CASSYLPGMNTEAFF.

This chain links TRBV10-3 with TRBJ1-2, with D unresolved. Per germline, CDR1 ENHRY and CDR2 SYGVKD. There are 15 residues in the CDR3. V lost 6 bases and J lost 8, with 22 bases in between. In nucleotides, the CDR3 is TGTGCCATCAGAGTGGTCGAAGCCTCCCCTGAGGGCTACACCTTC. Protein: CAIRVVEASPEGYTF.

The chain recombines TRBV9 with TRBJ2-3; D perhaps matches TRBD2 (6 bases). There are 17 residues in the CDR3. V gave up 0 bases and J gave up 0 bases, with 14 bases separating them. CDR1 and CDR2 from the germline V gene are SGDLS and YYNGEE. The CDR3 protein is CASSVVAETASTDTQYF. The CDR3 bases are TGTGCCAGCAGCGTAGTAGCGGAGACGGCTAGCACAGATACGCAGTATTTT.

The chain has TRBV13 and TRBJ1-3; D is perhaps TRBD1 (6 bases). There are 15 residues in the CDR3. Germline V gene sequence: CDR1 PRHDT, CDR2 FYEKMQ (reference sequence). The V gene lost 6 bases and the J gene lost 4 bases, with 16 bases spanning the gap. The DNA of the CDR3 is TGTGCCAGCAGGCCCATGGGGGCCGGAGGAAACACCATATATTTT. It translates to CASRPMGAGGNTIYF.

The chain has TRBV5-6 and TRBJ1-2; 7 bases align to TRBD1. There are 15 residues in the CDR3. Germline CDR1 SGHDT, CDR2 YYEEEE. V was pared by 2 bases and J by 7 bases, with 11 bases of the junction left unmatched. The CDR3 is CASSFLQGRVGGYTF. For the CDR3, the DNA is TGTGCCAGCAGCTTTTTACAGGGGAGAGTGGGTGGCTACACCTTC.

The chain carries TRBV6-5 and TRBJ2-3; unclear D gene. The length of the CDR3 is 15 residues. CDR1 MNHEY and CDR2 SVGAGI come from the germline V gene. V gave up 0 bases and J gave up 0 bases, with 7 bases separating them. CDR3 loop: CASSYSGLSTDTQYF. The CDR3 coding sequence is TGTGCCAGCAGTTACTCGGGCCTTAGCACAGATACGCAGTATTTT.

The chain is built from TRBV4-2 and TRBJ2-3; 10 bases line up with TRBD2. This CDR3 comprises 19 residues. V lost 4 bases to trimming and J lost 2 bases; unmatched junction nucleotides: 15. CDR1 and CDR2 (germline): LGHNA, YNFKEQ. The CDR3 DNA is TGTGCCAGCAGCCTCCGCAGCCAGCGGGGGGGCGCTGACACAGATACGCAGTATTTT. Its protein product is CASSLRSQRGGADTDTQYF.

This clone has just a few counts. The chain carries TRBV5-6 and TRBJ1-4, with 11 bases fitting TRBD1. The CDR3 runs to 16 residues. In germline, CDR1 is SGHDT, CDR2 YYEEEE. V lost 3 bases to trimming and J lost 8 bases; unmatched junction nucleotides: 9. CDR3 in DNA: TGTGCCAGCAGCTCCATCCGGGGGACAGGGGGAGAAAAACTGTTTTTT. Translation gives CASSSIRGTGGEKLFF.